This T cell receptor beta chain appears in the sequencing data of a study of T cell responses to AZD1222 COVID-19 vaccine. To note about this clone: Its antigen is as yet unknown.

The CDR3 is 16 amino acids. The V gene's germline CDR1 is MNHEY and CDR2 SMNVEV (reference sequence). Trimming removed 0 bases from V and 1 base from J; junction bases left unmatched: 5. Study-wide results and caveats: Of the AZD1222 recipients, only 5 or 6 were seropositive at baseline. The repertoires were collected only after the peak T cell response. Regions 160-218 and 743-854 held dominance among vaccine-associated CD4 TCRs, which spanned spike. White British ancestry dominated among donors, who included more females, and clonal diversity was possibly underestimated.

Sequenced by immunoSEQ multiplex PCR; TCRdb stores in-frame clones only, minus some. This table has roughly 140,000 clones, approximately 90% appearing once. Sequencing used peripheral blood, obtained on day 0 of AZD1222 vaccination. This sequence originates from an adult in good health. This chain joins TRBV27 and TRBJ2-7; 8 bases map to TRBD2. CDR3 nucleotides: TGTGCCAGCAGTTTATCGCTTGGGACTAGATCCTACGAGCAGTACTTC. As protein: CASSLSLGTRSYEQYF.